The text below deals with one T cell receptor beta chain. Its specificity is unknown. Healthy bone marrow donors formed the donor group. The CDR3 has 15 residues. In germline, CDR1 is MDHEN, CDR2 SYDVKM. Trimming removed 4 bases from V and 4 bases from J, with 16 bases in between. This entry belongs to a study of cytomegalovirus exposure and HLA in healthy donors. General study findings and limits: TCR beta sequences numbering around 15,000 were associated with HLA alleles at 0.05 false discovery rate in a later analysis. Some V segments (TRBV6-2 and TRBV6-3 among them) were excluded as indistinguishable. Apparent HLA restriction characterized most CMV-associated TCR beta chains in a later analysis.

PCR used 60 Vbeta primers and 13 Jbeta primers. Assay: immunoSEQ multiplex PCR; the TCRdb copy retains only in-frame clones and omits some. This table holds 40,000 to 60,000 clones, 65% to 80% found once. The sequenced sample was PBMCs. This rearrangement joins TRBV28 to TRBJ1-1; D perhaps matches TRBD1 (6 bases). The TCR originated in a woman between 50 and 59 years old in good health and CMV-seronegative. The CDR3 region is CASSSRKSGVTEAFF. Here the CDR3 DNA reads TGTGCCAGCAGTTCCCGGAAATCAGGGGTCACTGAAGCTTTCTTT.